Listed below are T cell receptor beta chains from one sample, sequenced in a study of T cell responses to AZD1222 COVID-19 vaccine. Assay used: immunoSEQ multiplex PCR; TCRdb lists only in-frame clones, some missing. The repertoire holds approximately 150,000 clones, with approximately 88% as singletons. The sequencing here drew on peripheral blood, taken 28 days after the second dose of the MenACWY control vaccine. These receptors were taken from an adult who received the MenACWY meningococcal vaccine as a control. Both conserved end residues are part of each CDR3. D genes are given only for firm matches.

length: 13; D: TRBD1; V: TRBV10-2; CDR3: CASSLQGAETQYF
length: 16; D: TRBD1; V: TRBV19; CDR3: CASSIPKGQGNGELFF
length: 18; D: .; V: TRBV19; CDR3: CASSIRQAGFNVDTEAFF
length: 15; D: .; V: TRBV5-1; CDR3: CASRWTEYSQETQYF
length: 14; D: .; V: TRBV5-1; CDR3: CASSLAQLGTEAFF
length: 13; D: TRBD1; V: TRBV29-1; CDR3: CSVGDRRNTEAFF
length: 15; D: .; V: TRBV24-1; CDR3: CATSDPRGPNYGYTF
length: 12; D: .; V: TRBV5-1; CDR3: CASSPPTDEQYF
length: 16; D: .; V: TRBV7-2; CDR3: CASSLDGPRNTGELFF
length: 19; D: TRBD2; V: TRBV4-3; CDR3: CASSQIPGTSGGIPYEQYF
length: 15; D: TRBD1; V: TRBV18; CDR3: CASSDGTGDTGELFF
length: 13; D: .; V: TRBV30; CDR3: CAWTGNRNQPQHF
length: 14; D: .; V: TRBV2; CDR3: CASNAGTWIAEAFF
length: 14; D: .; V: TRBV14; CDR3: CASSPLGGTDTQYF
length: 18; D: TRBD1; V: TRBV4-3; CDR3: CASSQAYLGQASTDTQYF
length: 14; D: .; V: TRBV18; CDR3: CASSQGGANYGYTF
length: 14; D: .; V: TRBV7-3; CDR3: CASSPQGNTETQYF
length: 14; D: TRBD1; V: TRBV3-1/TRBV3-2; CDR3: CASRGTGGFYEQYF
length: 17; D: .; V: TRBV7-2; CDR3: CASSPRVGGRLGYGYTF
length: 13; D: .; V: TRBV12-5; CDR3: CASGFGTGYEQYF
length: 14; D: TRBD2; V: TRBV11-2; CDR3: CASSSTSGGSEQYF
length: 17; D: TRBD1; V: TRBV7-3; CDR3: CASSLTRDSGLGTEAFF
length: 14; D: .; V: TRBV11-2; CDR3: CASSFSRGGDTIYF
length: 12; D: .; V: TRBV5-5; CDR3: CASSVDRETQYF
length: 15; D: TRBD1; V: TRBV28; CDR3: CASSSTGVRGNTIYF
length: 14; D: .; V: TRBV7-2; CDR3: CATRDGAPTDTQYF
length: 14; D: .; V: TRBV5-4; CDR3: CASRTTGRDTEAFF
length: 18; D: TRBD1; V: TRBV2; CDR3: CASSEVWADRRSGNTIYF
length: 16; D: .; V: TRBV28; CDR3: CASITFIGGQTGGYTF
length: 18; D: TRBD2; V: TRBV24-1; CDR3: CATAVPGTSGGSTDTQYF
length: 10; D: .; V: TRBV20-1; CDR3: CSAERGTQYF
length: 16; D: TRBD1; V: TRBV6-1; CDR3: CASSEADRGLVSEAFF
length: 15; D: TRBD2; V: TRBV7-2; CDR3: CASSLMSGTYNEQFF
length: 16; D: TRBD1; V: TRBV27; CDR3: CASSPRQGRANEKLFF
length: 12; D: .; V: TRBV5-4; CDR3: CASSLSDDTQYF
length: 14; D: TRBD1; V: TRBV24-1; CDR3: CATSGTGEEEKLFF
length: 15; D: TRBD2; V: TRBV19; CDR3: CASMGWREAYNEQFF
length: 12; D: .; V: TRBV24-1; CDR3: CATSDGGQPQHF